This T cell receptor (beta chain) emerged from a study of cytomegalovirus exposure and HLA in healthy donors. General study findings and limits: Most CMV-associated TCR beta chains appeared HLA-restricted in a later analysis. Diagnosis of cytomegalovirus status made by the classifier reportedly showed high specificity and sensitivity.

This clone has just one count. Its antigen is undetermined. In germline, CDR1 is SGHNT, CDR2 YYREEE (reference sequence). CDR3 size: 17 residues. The V and J ends lost 4 bases and 3 bases respectively, with 22 bases between them. A multiplex PCR was run with 60 Vbeta primers and 13 Jbeta primers. The data were produced by immunoSEQ multiplex PCR, yet TCRdb's version contains in-frame clones alone and is incomplete. This sample has around 200,000 clones, with 85% found just once. This receptor was taken from a woman between 45 and 65 years old in good health and CMV-seronegative. Sequenced material: PBMCs. The chain carries TRBV5-4 and TRBJ2-5, with D tentatively TRBD1 (7 bases). The DNA of the CDR3 is TGTGCCAGCAGCCAAGGGGGCTCGGGGGCACCAGAAGAGACCCAGTACTTC. Translated, it gives CASSQGGSGAPEETQYF. Supplemented by reference TRBV5-4 and TRBJ2-5, the full variable domain reads ETGVTQSPTHLIKTRGQQVTLRCSSQSGHNTVSWYQQALGQGPQFIFQYYREEENGRGNFPPRFSGLQFPNYSSELNVNALELDDSALYLCASSQGGSGAPEETQYFGPGTRLLVL.